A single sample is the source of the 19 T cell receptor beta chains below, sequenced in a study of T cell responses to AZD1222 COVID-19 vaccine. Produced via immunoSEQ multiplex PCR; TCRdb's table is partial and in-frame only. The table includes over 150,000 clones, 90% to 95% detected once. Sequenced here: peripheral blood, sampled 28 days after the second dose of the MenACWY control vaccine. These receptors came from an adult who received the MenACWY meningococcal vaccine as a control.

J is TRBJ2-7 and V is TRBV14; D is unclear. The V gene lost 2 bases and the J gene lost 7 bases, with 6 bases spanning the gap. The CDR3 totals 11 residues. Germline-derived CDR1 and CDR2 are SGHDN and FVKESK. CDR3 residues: CASSQFSEQYF. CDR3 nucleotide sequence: TGTGCCAGCAGCCAATTCTCGGAGCAGTACTTC.

CDR3 sequence: CASSPSILSSYNSPLHF. CDR3 coding DNA: TGTGCCAGCTCGCCCTCGATCCTTAGCTCCTATAATTCACCCCTCCACTTT. This chain links TRBV18 with TRBJ1-6; no clear D gene. Trimming left V 6 bases short and J 0 bases short, with 15 bases between. The CDR3 has 17 residues. The germline V gene encodes CDR1 KGHSH and CDR2 LQKENI. Supplemented by reference TRBV18 and TRBJ1-6, the full variable domain reads NAGVMQNPRHLVRRRGQEARLRCSPMKGHSHVYWYRQLPEEGLKFMVYLQKENIIDESGMPKERFSAEFPKEGPSILRIQQVVRGDSAAYFCASSPSILSSYNSPLHFGNGTRLTVT.

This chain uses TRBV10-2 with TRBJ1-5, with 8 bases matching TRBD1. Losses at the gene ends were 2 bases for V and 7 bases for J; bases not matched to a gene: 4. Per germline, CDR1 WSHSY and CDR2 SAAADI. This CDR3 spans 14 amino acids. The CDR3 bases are TGCGCCAGCAGTGAGACAGGGGGAGGACAGCCCCAGCATTTT. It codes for CASSETGGGQPQHF.

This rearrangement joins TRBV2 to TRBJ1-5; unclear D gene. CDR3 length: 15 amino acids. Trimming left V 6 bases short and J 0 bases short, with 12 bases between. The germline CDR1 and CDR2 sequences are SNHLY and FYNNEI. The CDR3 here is CASRAAPNSNQPQHF. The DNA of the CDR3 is TGTGCCAGCAGGGCTGCACCGAATAGCAATCAGCCCCAGCATTTT.

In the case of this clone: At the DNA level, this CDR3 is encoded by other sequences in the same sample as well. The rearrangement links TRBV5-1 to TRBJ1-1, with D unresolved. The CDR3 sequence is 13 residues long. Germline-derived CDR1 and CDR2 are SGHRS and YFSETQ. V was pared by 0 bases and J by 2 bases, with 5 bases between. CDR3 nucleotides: TGCGCCAGCAGCTTGGACAGCAACACTGAAGCTTTCTTT. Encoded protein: CASSLDSNTEAFF. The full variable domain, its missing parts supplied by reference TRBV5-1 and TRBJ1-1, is KAGVTQTPRYLIKTRGQQVTLSCSPISGHRSVSWYQQTPGQGLQFLFEYFSETQRNKGNFPGRFSGRQFSNSRSEMNVSTLELGDSALYLCASSLDSNTEAFFGQGTRLTVV.

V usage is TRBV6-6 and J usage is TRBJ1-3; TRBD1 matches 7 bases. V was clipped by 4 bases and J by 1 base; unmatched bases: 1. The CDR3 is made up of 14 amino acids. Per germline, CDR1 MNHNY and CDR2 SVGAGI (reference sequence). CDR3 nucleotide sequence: TGTGCCAGCAGTTTGACAGGGTCTGGAAACACCATATATTTT. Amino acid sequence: CASSLTGSGNTIYF.

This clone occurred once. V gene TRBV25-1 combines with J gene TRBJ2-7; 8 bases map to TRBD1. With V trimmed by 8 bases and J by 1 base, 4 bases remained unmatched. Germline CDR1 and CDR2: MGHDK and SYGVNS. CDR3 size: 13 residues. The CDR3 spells CASRGDRSYEQYF. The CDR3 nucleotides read TGTGCCAGCCGAGGGGACAGGTCCTACGAGCAGTACTTC.

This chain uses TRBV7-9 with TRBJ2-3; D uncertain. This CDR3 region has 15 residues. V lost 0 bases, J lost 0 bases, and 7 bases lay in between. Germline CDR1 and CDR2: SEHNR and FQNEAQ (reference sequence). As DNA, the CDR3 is TGTGCCAGCAGCTTAGCTCAGGCTAGCACAGATACGCAGTATTTT. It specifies CASSLAQASTDTQYF.

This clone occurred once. The CDR3 is CASSMAGWAQETQYF. The CDR3, as DNA: TGTGCCAGTAGTATGGCTGGGTGGGCACAAGAGACCCAGTACTTC. The V gene is TRBV19, the J gene TRBJ2-5; D is ambiguous. Germline values: CDR1 LNHDA, CDR2 SQIVND (reference sequence). Trimming removed 3 bases at V and 2 bases at J, with 13 bases between. The CDR3 loop spans 15 amino acids.

DNA for the CDR3: TGTGCCAGCAGAGTTTCCGGACAGGGGACCACTGAAGCTTTCTTT. It is translated as CASRVSGQGTTEAFF. The chain uses TRBV27 and TRBJ1-1; 9 bases are a match to TRBD1. J lost 4 bases, V lost 6 bases, and 9 bases had no gene match. This CDR3 is built from 15 residues. Looked up from germline, CDR1 is MNHEY and CDR2 is SMNVEV (reference sequence).

In nucleotides, the CDR3 is TGTGCCAGCAGCCCCGACAGGGAGGGGACCGGGGAGCTGTTTTTT. Translated: CASSPDREGTGELFF. The chain is built from TRBV16 and TRBJ2-2; D is perhaps TRBD1 or TRBD2 (7 bases each). The CDR3 contains 15 residues. V shed 4 bases and J shed 5 bases, with 14 bases lying between them. Per germline, CDR1 KGHSY and CDR2 FQNENV.

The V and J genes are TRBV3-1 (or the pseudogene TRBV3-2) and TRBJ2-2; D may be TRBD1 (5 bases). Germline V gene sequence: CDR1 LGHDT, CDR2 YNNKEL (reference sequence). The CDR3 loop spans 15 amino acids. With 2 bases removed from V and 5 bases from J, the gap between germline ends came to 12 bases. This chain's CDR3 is CASSQRWAGTGELFF. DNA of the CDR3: TGTGCCAGCAGCCAAAGGTGGGCAGGGACCGGGGAGCTGTTTTTT.

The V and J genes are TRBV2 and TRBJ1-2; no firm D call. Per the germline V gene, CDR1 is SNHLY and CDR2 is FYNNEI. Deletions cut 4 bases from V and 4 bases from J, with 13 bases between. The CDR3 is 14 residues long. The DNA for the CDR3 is TGTGCCAGCAGTGCCAAGGGCCCTCGCTATGGCTACACCTTC. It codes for CASSAKGPRYGYTF. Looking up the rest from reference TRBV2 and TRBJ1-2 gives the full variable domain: EPEVTQTPSHQVTQMGQEVILRCVPISNHLYFYWYRQILGQKVEFLVSFYNNEISEKSEIFDDQFSVERPDGSNFTLKIRSTKLEDSAMYFCASSAKGPRYGYTFGSGTRLTVV.

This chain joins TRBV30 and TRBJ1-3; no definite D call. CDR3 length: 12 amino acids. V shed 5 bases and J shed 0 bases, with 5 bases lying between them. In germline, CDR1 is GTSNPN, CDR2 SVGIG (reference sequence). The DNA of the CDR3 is TGTGCCTGGTGCTACTCTGGAAACACCATATATTTT. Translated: CAWCYSGNTIYF.

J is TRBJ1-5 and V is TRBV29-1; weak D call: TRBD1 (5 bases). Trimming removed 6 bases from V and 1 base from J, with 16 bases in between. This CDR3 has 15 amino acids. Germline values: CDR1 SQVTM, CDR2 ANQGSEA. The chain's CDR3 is CSVLEQVGSNQPQHF. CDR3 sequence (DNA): TGCAGCGTCCTCGAACAGGTTGGAAGCAATCAGCCCCAGCATTTT.

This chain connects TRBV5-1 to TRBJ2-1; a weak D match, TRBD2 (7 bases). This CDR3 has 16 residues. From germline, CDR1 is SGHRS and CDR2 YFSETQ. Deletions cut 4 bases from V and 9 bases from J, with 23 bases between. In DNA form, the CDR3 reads TGCGCCAGCAGCGCAGGACTAGGAGGGGGGCAGGGTGAGCAGTTCTTC. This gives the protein CASSAGLGGGQGEQFF.

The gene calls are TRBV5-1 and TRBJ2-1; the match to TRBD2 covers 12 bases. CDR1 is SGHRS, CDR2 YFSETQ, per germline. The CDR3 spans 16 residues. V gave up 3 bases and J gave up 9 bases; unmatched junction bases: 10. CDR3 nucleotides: TGCGCCAGCAGCTCGTTCGGACTAGCGGGGCGGGGTGAGCAGTTCTTC. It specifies CASSSFGLAGRGEQFF.

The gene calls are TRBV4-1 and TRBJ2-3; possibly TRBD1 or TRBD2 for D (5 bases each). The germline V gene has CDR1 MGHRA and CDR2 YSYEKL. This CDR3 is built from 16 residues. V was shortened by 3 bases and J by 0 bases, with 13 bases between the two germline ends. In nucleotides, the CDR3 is TGCGCCAGCAGCCAGGGGCGGTCGGGGAGCACAGATACGCAGTATTTT. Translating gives CASSQGRSGSTDTQYF.

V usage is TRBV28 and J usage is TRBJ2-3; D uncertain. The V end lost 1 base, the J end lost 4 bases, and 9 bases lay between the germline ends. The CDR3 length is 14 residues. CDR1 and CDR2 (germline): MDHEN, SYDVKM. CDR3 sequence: CASSLLSESDTQYF. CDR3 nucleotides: TGTGCCAGCAGTTTATTAAGCGAATCAGATACGCAGTATTTT.